Sequencing of this T cell receptor beta chain was carried out in a study of T cell clonotyping in hematopoietic cell transplantation. The data were produced by immunoSEQ multiplex PCR, yet TCRdb's version contains in-frame clones alone and is incomplete. The sample has tens of thousands of clones; around 86% are singletons. The table lists this clone with a few counts. What it binds is not known. With V trimmed by 5 bases and J by 3 bases, 12 bases remained unmatched. The CDR3 sequence is 16 residues long. Germline V gene lookup returns CDR1 PRHDT and CDR2 FYEKMQ (reference sequence). Study-level findings and limits: No sorting was done, leaving CD4 and CD8 contributions mixed. Few recipient clonotypes overlapped donors; over 95% were de novo at given depth.

Noted time point: recipient sample about 28 days before transplant, after cytoreduction. Recipients were bled about 28 days pretransplant and at posttransplant days 30, 100, 180. J is TRBJ1-1 and V is TRBV13; 7 nucleotides align to TRBD1. The input for sequencing was peripheral blood mononuclear cells, taken before stem cell transplant. This receptor was obtained from a man in his 60s with biphenotypic leukemia. Some clones in this sample may be carry-over from other donors' samples. CDR3 region: CASSQRSWGQHTEAFF. The CDR3 DNA reads as TGTGCCAGCAGCCAGAGGTCCTGGGGACAGCACACTGAAGCTTTCTTT.